This T cell receptor (beta chain) was observed in a study of shared clonotypes between healthy human individuals (dated by TCRdb to the early 2020s). Concerning the study at large: Three men and a couple of women, aged 18 to 49 years, made up the cohort. For each donor, CD4 naive and CD4 memory were each run on three plates, CD8 naive on two plates, and CD8 memory on one plate. Blood TCR repertoires of about 5 healthy adults were deeply sequenced to estimate repertoire size and the extent of clonotype sharing between individuals. To increase sequencing depth and limit assay-specific biases, TCR repertoire library preparation and sequencing were carried out by different laboratories using diverse techniques. Between about 0.8 and 9 billion PBMCs per donor were obtained by leukapheresis.

The full study reports these points: Only blood was sampled, and tissue TCR repertoires likely differ from those in blood. Pairwise subsampling led to the expectation that sequencing depth would affect the degree of clonotype sharing among donors. Because the study included a small number of donors, the genetic and exposure-history diversity represented was limited. Compared with non-shared clonotypes, the clonotypes found in all four sorted-subset donors had higher generation probabilities. Across a few donors, approximately 4.6% of naive CD4, 3% to 3.5% of naive CD8, 2.3% of memory CD4, and under 0.45% of memory CD8 clonotypes were shared. Incomplete sequencing was indicated by rarefaction of sorted-subset datasets, despite the large sequencing depth. Larger estimated clonotype richness was generally found for naive subsets than for memory subsets.

The V and J ends are trimmed by 1 base and 0 bases, leaving 4 bases between them. There are 13 amino acids in the CDR3, from cysteine to phenylalanine inclusive. Left in the record is the CDR3 DNA by itself, 39 bases read in frame from the first base. From a lookup of the germline V gene, CDR1 and CDR2 are SGHRS and YFSETQ. Worth noting for this clone: No antigen is known for it. Base qualities are not at hand, and no much larger clone is one base apart.

The donors were healthy, HIV-negative adults who had no recently reported acute infections or vaccinations. Every donor was a Caucasian adult residing in Nashville, Tennessee, USA. CD4+ T cells were enriched through magnetic negative selection, after which naive cells were positively selected on CD45RA and the remaining negative fraction served as the memory subset. Blood was collected by leukapheresis, and PBMCs were isolated by Ficoll-Histopaque density gradient centrifugation and then cryopreserved in liquid nitrogen vapor phase. Purity and quantity of every magnetically sorted T cell population were checked by analytical flow cytometry. Genomic DNA was isolated from every sorted fraction and measured by UV absorbance on a Nanodrop 2000c. Using the deep immunoSEQ assay, TCR CDR3 regions were amplified from genomic DNA by multiplex PCR. Extracted genomic DNA from each cell subset was distributed evenly across all wells of several immunoSEQ 96-well plates, and each plate was treated as a replicate. Each replicate PCR for sorted subsets received around 0.2 ug genomic DNA, equal to roughly 33,000 T cell genomes. Purified libraries were measured with a Qubit 3.0 fluorometer, size-checked on a Bioanalyzer 2100, and measured again with the KAPA Library Quantification kit. Every immunoSEQ 96-well plate was sequenced on a dedicated single-read 150-cycle Illumina NextSeq 550 flow cell. The authors' analysis ran thus. The immunoSEQ output contained only junctional sequences without quality scores, so filtering could not match that applied to full-length reads. To assign V/J genes and CDR3, sequences were annotated using PyIR, a Python wrapper for IgBLAST v1.9, with IMGT germline references. Reads with weak V/J assignments (E-value above 1e-6), missing CDR3, stop codons, out-of-frame junctions, or ambiguous translated residues were removed. A V3J clonotype was defined by an identical inferred V gene, J gene, and CDR3 amino acid sequence. To compute the percentage overlap between repertoires, the number of shared unique clonotypes was divided by the size of the smaller repertoire. Repertoire richness was assessed with RTK rarefaction, the Chao1 estimator, and Recon v2.1 estimates of unobserved clonotypes. For all TCRbeta clonotypes obtained by the gDNA method from a few donors, generation probabilities were computed with OLGA. As stored in TCRdb, this immuneACCESS dataset retains in-frame rearrangements with V and J assigned. A fraction of the clones does not appear; measured against another copy, unresolved V genes explain less than half of the discrepancy, and the remainder lacks a known reason. From that table come the V and J calls and clone size; the DNA was used to work out D and trimming. The sample table lists a few million clones, almost 96% of them with a count of one. The ten top clones hold 0.13% of the sample.

The clonotype originates from a man between 18 and 29 years old in good health. Sequenced input: naive CD4+ T cells sorted from blood. The meaning of the sample's cell subset or site label: CD45RA+ positively selected. The V gene is TRBV5-1 and the J gene is TRBJ2-5; the D segment cannot be called with confidence. The sequenced DNA is TGCGCCAGCAGCTTGTGGAACCAAGAGACCCAGTACTTC. This yields the protein CASSLWNQETQYF.